The rows below give T cell receptor beta chains drawn from one sample of a study of OX40 agonist ivuxolimab in advanced cancers. The table came from immunoSEQ multiplex PCR; TCRdb's copy has only in-frame clones and leaves some out. The table has more than 80,000 clones, around nine tenths seen once; the top ten hold approximately 0.52%. The sequencing used CD4+ or CD8+ T cells sorted from blood, collected in a trial of the OX40 agonist ivuxolimab. These TCRs come from an adult with an advanced solid tumor such as melanoma, head and neck, liver or kidney cancer. CDR3s include the opening cysteine and the closing phenylalanine or tryptophan. A D gene is named only where the DNA matches it firmly. Expanded clones get a size class; other rows say once, few or many, or leave the size out.

clone size: NA
D gene: NA
V gene: TRBV11-2
J gene: TRBJ1-5
CDR3 protein: CASSSWGDSNQPQHF
CDR3 DNA: TGTGCCAGCAGCTCCTGGGGGGATAGCAATCAGCCCCAGCATTTT

clone size: NA
D gene: TRBD2
V gene: TRBV6-1
J gene: TRBJ2-1
CDR3 protein: CASSEGPGGLGNEQFF
CDR3 DNA: TGTGCCAGCAGTGAAGGGCCGGGGGGGCTAGGCAATGAGCAGTTCTTC

clone size: NA
D gene: NA
V gene: TRBV30
J gene: TRBJ1-6
CDR3 protein: CAWTKGNDSPLHF
CDR3 DNA: TGTGCCTGGACGAAAGGGAACGATTCACCCCTCCACTTT

clone size: NA
D gene: NA
V gene: TRBV10-1
J gene: TRBJ1-4
CDR3 protein: CASSEFGWEKLFF
CDR3 DNA: TGCGCCAGCAGTGAATTCGGCTGGGAAAAACTGTTTTTT

clone size: NA
D gene: NA
V gene: TRBV20-1
J gene: TRBJ2-5
CDR3 protein: CSARVGETQYF
CDR3 DNA: TGCAGTGCTAGAGTGGGGGAGACCCAGTACTTC

clone size: NA
D gene: NA
V gene: TRBV19
J gene: TRBJ2-3
CDR3 protein: CASSQAERDTQYF
CDR3 DNA: TGTGCCAGTAGTCAGGCAGAGAGGGATACGCAGTATTTT

clone size: NA
D gene: NA
V gene: TRBV6-1
J gene: TRBJ1-1
CDR3 protein: CASSLRGYTEAFF
CDR3 DNA: TGTGCCAGCAGTCTGAGGGGGTACACTGAAGCTTTCTTT

clone size: NA
D gene: NA
V gene: TRBV28
J gene: TRBJ1-4
CDR3 protein: CASSFSPRPEKLFF
CDR3 DNA: TGTGCCAGCAGTTTCTCGCCGAGGCCTGAAAAACTGTTTTTT

clone size: NA
D gene: TRBD1
V gene: TRBV10-3
J gene: TRBJ2-2
CDR3 protein: CAISRQGNTGELFF
CDR3 DNA: TGTGCCATCAGTCGACAGGGAAACACCGGGGAGCTGTTTTTT

clone size: NA
D gene: NA
V gene: TRBV28
J gene: TRBJ2-6
CDR3 protein: CASTRGSGANVLTF
CDR3 DNA: TGTGCCAGCACCCGAGGGTCTGGGGCCAACGTCCTGACTTTC

clone size: NA
D gene: NA
V gene: TRBV7-6
J gene: TRBJ2-7
CDR3 protein: CASSIDRHPSYEQYF
CDR3 DNA: TGTGCCAGCAGCATTGACAGACACCCTTCCTACGAGCAGTACTTC

clone size: once
D gene: NA
V gene: TRBV28
J gene: TRBJ1-1
CDR3 protein: CASSLRWGRTEAFF
CDR3 DNA: TGTGCCAGCAGTTTAAGATGGGGGAGGACTGAAGCTTTCTTT

clone size: NA
D gene: TRBD1
V gene: TRBV27
J gene: TRBJ1-5
CDR3 protein: CASSLGGQGWWQPQHF
CDR3 DNA: TGTGCCAGCAGTTTAGGGGGACAGGGATGGTGGCAGCCCCAGCATTTT

clone size: once
D gene: TRBD1
V gene: TRBV4-1
J gene: TRBJ2-1
CDR3 protein: CASSHPAGTARNNEQFF
CDR3 DNA: TGCGCCAGCAGCCATCCCGCCGGGACAGCGAGAAACAATGAGCAGTTCTTC

clone size: NA
D gene: NA
V gene: TRBV21-1
J gene: TRBJ2-2
CDR3 protein: CASSKSGQGNTGELFF
CDR3 DNA: TGTGCCAGCAGCAAAAGTGGACAGGGTAACACCGGGGAGCTGTTTTTT

clone size: NA
D gene: TRBD1
V gene: TRBV19
J gene: TRBJ1-4
CDR3 protein: CASTRTETGPSEKLFF
CDR3 DNA: TGTGCCAGTACTCGCACTGAGACAGGGCCGAGTGAAAAACTGTTTTTT

clone size: NA
D gene: TRBD2
V gene: TRBV5-1
J gene: TRBJ2-2
CDR3 protein: CASSRAGGGLNTGELFF
CDR3 DNA: TGCGCCAGCAGCCGGGCAGGCGGGGGTTTAAACACCGGGGAGCTGTTTTTT

clone size: NA
D gene: NA
V gene: TRBV28
J gene: TRBJ1-1
CDR3 protein: CASSLYVNTEAFF
CDR3 DNA: TGTGCCAGCAGTTTATACGTGAACACTGAAGCTTTCTTT

clone size: NA
D gene: NA
V gene: TRBV2
J gene: TRBJ1-2
CDR3 protein: CASSAIRAASYPDTF
CDR3 DNA: TGTGCCAGCAGTGCGATCAGGGCTGCCTCCTACCCGGACACCTTC

clone size: NA
D gene: NA
V gene: TRBV6-6
J gene: TRBJ1-5
CDR3 protein: CASTARGLYQPQHF
CDR3 DNA: TGTGCCAGCACTGCGCGGGGGCTATACCAGCCCCAGCATTTT

clone size: NA
D gene: NA
V gene: TRBV4-3
J gene: TRBJ1-6
CDR3 protein: CASSQVRGSYNSPLHF
CDR3 DNA: TGCGCCAGCAGCCAAGTGCGGGGCTCCTATAATTCACCCCTCCACTTT

clone size: NA
D gene: TRBD1
V gene: TRBV7-9
J gene: TRBJ2-1
CDR3 protein: CASSLGQGSYNEQFF
CDR3 DNA: TGTGCCAGCAGCTTAGGACAGGGCTCCTACAATGAGCAGTTCTTC

clone size: NA
D gene: NA
V gene: TRBV7-2
J gene: TRBJ2-7
CDR3 protein: CASSFDQSSYEQYF
CDR3 DNA: TGTGCCAGCAGCTTCGACCAGAGCTCCTACGAGCAGTACTTC

clone size: NA
D gene: NA
V gene: TRBV7-9
J gene: TRBJ1-2
CDR3 protein: CASSPWGPNYGYTF
CDR3 DNA: TGTGCCAGCTCCCCCTGGGGTCCTAACTATGGCTACACCTTC

clone size: NA
D gene: NA
V gene: TRBV10-2
J gene: TRBJ1-1
CDR3 protein: CASSEPPAMNTEAFF
CDR3 DNA: TGCGCCAGCAGTGAGCCCCCTGCGATGAACACTGAAGCTTTCTTT

clone size: NA
D gene: NA
V gene: TRBV9
J gene: TRBJ2-7
CDR3 protein: CASSVFPPSTPYEQYF
CDR3 DNA: TGTGCCAGCAGCGTATTCCCTCCCTCGACCCCCTACGAGCAGTACTTC

clone size: NA
D gene: NA
V gene: TRBV6-1
J gene: TRBJ2-5
CDR3 protein: CASSVPWLKTQYF
CDR3 DNA: TGTGCCAGCAGTGTACCCTGGTTGAAGACCCAGTACTTC

clone size: NA
D gene: NA
V gene: TRBV6-1
J gene: TRBJ1-4
CDR3 protein: CASSDYGYRGLFF
CDR3 DNA: TGTGCCAGCAGTGATTACGGGTATCGGGGACTGTTTTTT

clone size: NA
D gene: TRBD1
V gene: TRBV7-2
J gene: TRBJ1-4
CDR3 protein: CASSSRQGGPNEKLFF
CDR3 DNA: TGTGCCAGCAGCTCCAGACAGGGGGGCCCTAATGAAAAACTGTTTTTT

clone size: NA
D gene: NA
V gene: TRBV21-1
J gene: TRBJ2-4
CDR3 protein: CASSKDGGRQGTKNIQYF
CDR3 DNA: TGTGCCAGCAGCAAAGATGGGGGGAGGCAGGGGACCAAAAACATTCAGTACTTC

clone size: NA
D gene: NA
V gene: TRBV28
J gene: TRBJ2-2
CDR3 protein: CASSLHGTGELFF
CDR3 DNA: TGTGCCAGCAGTTTGCATGGAACCGGGGAGCTGTTTTTT